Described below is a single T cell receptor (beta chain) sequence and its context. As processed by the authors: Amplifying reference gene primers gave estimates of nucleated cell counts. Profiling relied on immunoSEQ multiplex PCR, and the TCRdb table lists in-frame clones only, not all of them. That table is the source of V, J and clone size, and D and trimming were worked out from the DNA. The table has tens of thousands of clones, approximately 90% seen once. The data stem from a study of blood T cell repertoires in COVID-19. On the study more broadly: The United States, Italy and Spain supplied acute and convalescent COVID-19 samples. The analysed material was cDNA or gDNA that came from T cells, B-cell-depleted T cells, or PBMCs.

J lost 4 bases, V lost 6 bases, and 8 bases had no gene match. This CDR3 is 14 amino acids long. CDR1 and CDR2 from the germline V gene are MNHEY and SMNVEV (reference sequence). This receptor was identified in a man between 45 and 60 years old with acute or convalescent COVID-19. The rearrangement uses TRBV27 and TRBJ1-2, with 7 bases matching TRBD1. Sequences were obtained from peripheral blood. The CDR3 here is CASRNRTGVYGYTF. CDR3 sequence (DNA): TGTGCCAGCAGAAACCGAACAGGGGTCTATGGCTACACCTTC.